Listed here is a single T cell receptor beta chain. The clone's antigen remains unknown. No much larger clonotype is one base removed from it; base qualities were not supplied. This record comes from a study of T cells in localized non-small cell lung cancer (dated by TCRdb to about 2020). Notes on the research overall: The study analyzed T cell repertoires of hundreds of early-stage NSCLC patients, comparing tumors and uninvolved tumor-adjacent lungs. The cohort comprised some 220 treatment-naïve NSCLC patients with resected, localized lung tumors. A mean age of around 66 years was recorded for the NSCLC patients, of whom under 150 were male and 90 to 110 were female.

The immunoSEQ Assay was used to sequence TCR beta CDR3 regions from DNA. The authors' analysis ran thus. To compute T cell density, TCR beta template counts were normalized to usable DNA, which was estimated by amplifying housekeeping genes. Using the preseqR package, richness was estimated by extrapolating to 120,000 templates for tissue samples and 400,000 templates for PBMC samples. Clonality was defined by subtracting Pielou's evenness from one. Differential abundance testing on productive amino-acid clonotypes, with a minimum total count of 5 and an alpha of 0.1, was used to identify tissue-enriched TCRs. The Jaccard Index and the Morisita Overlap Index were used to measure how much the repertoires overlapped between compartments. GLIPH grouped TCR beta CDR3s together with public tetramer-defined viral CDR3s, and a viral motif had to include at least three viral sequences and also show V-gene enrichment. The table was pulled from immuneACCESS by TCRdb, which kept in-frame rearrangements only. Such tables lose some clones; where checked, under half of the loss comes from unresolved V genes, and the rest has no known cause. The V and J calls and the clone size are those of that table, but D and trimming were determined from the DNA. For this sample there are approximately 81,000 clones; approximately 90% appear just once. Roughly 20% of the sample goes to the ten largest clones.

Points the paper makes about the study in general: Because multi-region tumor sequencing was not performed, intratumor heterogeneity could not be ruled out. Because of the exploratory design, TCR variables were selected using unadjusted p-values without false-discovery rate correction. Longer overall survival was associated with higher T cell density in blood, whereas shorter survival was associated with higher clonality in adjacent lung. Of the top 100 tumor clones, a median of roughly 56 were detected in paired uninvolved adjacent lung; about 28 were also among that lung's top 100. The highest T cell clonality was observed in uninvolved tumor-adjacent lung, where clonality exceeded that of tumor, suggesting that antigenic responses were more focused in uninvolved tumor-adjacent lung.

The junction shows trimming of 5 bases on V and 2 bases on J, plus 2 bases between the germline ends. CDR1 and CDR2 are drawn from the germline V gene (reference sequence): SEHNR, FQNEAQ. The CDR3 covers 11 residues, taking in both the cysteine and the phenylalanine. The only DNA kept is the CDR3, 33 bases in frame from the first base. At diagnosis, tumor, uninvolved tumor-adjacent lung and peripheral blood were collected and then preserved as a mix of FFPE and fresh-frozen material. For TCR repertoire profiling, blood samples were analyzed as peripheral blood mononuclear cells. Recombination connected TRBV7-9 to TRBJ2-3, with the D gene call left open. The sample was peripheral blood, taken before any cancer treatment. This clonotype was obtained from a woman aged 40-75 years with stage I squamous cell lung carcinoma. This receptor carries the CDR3 CASSNTDTQYF. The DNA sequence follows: TGTGCCAGCAGCAACACAGATACGCAGTATTTT.